This T cell receptor (beta chain) was profiled in a study of blood T cells in healthy people across ages. Primers used in a second PCR of about 7 to 12 cycles were a sample-barcoded 5' primer and a J-beta primer mix. TCRdb re-called the 5' RACE reads through MiXCR, storing one row per CDR3 protein. Of 1.5 million to 1.9 million distinct CDR3 sequences listed, roughly two fifths are singletons. V lost 4 bases to trimming and J lost 2 bases, with 10 bases between them. The germline V gene encodes CDR1 LGHNA and CDR2 YSLEER. This CDR3 contains 14 residues. Many counts were recorded for this clonotype. This receptor was obtained from a woman in her late teens or twenties in good health. The sequenced sample was blood. The rearrangement joins TRBV4-3 to TRBJ2-3, with a possible D match to TRBD2 (5 bases). In DNA, the CDR3 is TGCGCCAGCAGCCGCCGGGGAAACACAGATACGCAGTATTTT. Its translation is CASSRRGNTDTQYF.